The sequence of this T cell receptor beta chain was determined in a study of blood T cell repertoires in COVID-19. Turning to the study itself: PBMCs, B-cell-depleted T cells, or T cells were the source of the cDNA or gDNA that made up the material.

Trimming stripped 4 bases from V and 2 bases from J, with 13 bases between. Per the germline V gene, CDR1 is MNHEY and CDR2 is SMNVEV (reference sequence). The CDR3 runs 15 residues. The repertoire was sequenced with immunoSEQ multiplex PCR; TCRdb's copy has only in-frame clones and lacks some. There are 170,000 or so clones in the sample; around four fifths occur only once, and roughly 2.9% lies in the top ten. This clonotype was obtained from a woman aged 55-69 years with acute or convalescent COVID-19. J is TRBJ2-3 and V is TRBV27; unclear D gene. The source material was peripheral blood. The CDR3 sequence is CASSSRLFYTDTQYF. The DNA for the CDR3 is TGTGCCAGCAGTTCGCGGCTTTTCTACACAGATACGCAGTATTTT.